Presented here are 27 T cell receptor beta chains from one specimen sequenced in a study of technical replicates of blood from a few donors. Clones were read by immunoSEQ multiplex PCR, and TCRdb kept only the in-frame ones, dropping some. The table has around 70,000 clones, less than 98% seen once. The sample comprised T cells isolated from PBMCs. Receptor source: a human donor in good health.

The CDR3 here is CASSFFSYEQYF. Written as DNA, the CDR3 is TGTGCCAGCAGCTTTTTTAGCTACGAGCAGTACTTC. The chain couples TRBV11-2 to TRBJ2-7; D is undetermined. CDR3 size: 12 residues. The V gene lost 3 bases and the J gene lost 3 bases, with 6 bases spanning the gap. CDR1 is SGHAT and CDR2 is FQNNGV in the germline V gene. Filled out from reference TRBV11-2 and TRBJ2-7, the complete variable domain reads EAGVAQSPRYKIIEKRQSVAFWCNPISGHATLYWYQQILGQGPKLLIQFQNNGVVDDSQLPKDRFSAERLKGVDSTLKIQPAKLEDSAVYLCASSFFSYEQYFGPGTRLTVT.

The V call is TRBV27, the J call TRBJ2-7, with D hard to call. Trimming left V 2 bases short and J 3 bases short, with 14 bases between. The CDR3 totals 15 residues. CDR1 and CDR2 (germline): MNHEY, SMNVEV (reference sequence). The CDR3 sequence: CASSLGSALFYEQYF. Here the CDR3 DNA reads TGTGCCAGCAGTTTAGGAAGCGCTCTTTTCTACGAGCAGTACTTC.

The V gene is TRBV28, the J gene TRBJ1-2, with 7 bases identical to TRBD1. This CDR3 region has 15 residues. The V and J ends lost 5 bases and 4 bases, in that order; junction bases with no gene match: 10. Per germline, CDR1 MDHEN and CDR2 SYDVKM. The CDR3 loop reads CASSLSGGFSYGYTF. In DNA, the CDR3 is TGTGCCAGCAGTCTATCAGGGGGTTTTAGCTATGGCTACACCTTC.

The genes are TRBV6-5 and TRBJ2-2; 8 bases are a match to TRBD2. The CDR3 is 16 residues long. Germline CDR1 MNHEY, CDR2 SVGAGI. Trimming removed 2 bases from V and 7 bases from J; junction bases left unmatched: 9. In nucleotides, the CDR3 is TGTGCCAGCAGTTACGGAGCCAGCGGGAGCGGCGGGGAGCTGTTTTTT. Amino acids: CASSYGASGSGGELFF.

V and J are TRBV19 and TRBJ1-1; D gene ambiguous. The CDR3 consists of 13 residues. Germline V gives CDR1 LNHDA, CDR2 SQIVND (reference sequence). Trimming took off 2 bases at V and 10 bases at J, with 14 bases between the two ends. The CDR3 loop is CASSIRREETAFF. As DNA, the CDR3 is TGTGCCAGTAGTATAAGGCGGGAGGAGACAGCTTTCTTT. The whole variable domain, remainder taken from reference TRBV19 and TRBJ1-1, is DGGITQSPKYLFRKEGQNVTLSCEQNLNHDAMYWYRQDPGQGLRLIYYSQIVNDFQKGDIAEGYSVSREKKESFPLTVTSAQKNPTAFYLCASSIRREETAFFGQGTRLTVV.

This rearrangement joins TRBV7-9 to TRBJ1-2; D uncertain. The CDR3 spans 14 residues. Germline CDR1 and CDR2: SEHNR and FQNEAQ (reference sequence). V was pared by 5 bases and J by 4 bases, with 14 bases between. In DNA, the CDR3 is TGTGCCAGCAGCCTAGGAGAATACAGCTATGGCTACACCTTC. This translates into CASSLGEYSYGYTF.

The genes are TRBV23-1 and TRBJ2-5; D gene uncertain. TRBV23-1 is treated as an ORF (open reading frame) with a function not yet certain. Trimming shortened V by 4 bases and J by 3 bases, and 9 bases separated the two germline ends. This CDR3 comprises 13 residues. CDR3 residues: CASSPTLEETQYF. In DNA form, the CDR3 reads TGCGCCAGCAGTCCGACTCTAGAAGAGACCCAGTACTTC.

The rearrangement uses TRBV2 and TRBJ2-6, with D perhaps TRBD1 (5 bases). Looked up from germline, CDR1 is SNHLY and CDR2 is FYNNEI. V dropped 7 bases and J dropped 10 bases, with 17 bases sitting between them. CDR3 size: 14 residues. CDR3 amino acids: CASKGEGLRNVLTF. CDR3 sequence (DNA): TGTGCCAGCAAAGGGGAAGGGTTGAGAAACGTCCTGACTTTC.

The CDR3 DNA follows: TGTGCCAGCAGCCCTACTAGCTACAATGAGCAGTTCTTC. It codes for CASSPTSYNEQFF. The V and J genes are TRBV5-4 and TRBJ2-1; tentative D call: TRBD2 (5 bases). Germline CDR1 and CDR2: SGHNT and YYREEE (reference sequence). The CDR3 loop spans 13 amino acids. With 4 bases removed from V and 3 bases from J, the gap between germline ends came to 8 bases.

The CDR3 here is CASRADSMNTEAFF. In DNA form, the CDR3 reads TGTGCCAGCAGAGCGGACAGCATGAACACTGAAGCTTTCTTT. The rearrangement joins TRBV2 to TRBJ1-1; D is possibly TRBD1 (6 bases). Germline loops: CDR1 SNHLY, CDR2 FYNNEI. The CDR3 runs 14 residues. Trimming cost V 6 bases and J 0 bases, with 11 bases left between them.

Here the CDR3 DNA reads TGTGCCAGTAGTATAGGGCCGATTGAAGCTTTCTTT. It encodes CASSIGPIEAFF. The J gene is TRBJ1-1, the V gene TRBV19; D unresolved. Germline values: CDR1 LNHDA, CDR2 SQIVND (reference sequence). This CDR3 is built from 12 residues. V lost 1 base and J 7 bases, leaving 7 bases between the germline ends.

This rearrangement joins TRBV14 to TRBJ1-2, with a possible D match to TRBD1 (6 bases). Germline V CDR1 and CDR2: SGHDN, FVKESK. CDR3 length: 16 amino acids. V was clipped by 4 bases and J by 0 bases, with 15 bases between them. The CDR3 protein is CASSRDLRGANYGYTF. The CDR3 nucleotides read TGTGCCAGCAGCCGCGACCTCAGGGGAGCTAACTATGGCTACACCTTC. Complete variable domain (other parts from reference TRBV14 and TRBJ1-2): EAGVTQFPSHSVIEKGQTVTLRCDPISGHDNLYWYRRVMGKEIKFLLHFVKESKQDESGMPNNRFLAERTGGTYSTLKVQPAELEDSGVYFCASSRDLRGANYGYTFGSGTRLTVV.

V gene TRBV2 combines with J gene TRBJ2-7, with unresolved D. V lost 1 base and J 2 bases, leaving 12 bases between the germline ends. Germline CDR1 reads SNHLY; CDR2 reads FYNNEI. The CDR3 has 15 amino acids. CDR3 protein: CASSEEYYPAYEQYF. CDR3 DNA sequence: TGTGCCAGCAGTGAAGAATACTACCCGGCCTACGAGCAGTACTTC.

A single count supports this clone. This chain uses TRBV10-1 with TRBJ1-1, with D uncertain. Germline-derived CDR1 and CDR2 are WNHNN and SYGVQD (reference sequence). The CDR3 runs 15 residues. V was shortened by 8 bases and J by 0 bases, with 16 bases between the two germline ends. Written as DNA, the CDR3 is TGCGCCAGCTCGCAGAGCAGGAAGATGAACACTGAAGCTTTCTTT. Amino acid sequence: CASSQSRKMNTEAFF.

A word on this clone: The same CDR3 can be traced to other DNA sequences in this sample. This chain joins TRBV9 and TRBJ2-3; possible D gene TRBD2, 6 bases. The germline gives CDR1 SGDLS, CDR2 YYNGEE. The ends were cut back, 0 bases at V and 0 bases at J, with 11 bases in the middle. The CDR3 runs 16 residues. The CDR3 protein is CASSVGSGTSTDTQYF. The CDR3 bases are TGTGCCAGCAGCGTAGGTTCTGGGACTAGCACAGATACGCAGTATTTT.

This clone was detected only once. Here the CDR3 reads CASSQGPGETYEQYF. The CDR3 nucleotides are TGTGCCAGCAGCCAAGGTCCCGGAGAAACCTACGAGCAGTACTTC. The chain recombines TRBV4-2 with TRBJ2-7; D ambiguous. CDR1 and CDR2 (germline): LGHNA, YNFKEQ. V was trimmed by 1 base and J by 2 bases, leaving 12 bases between them. The CDR3 extends over 15 amino acids.

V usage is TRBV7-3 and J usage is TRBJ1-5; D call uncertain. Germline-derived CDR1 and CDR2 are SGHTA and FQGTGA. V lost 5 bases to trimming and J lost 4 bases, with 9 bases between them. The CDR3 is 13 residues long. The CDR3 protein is CASSASANQPQHF. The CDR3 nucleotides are TGTGCCAGCAGCGCTTCAGCGAATCAGCCCCAGCATTTT.

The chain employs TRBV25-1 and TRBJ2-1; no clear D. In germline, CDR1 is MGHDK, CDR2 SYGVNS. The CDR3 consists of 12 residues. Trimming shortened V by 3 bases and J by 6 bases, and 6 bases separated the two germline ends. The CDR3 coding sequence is TGTGCCAGCAGTGACCCGTTCAATGAGCAGTTCTTC. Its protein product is CASSDPFNEQFF.

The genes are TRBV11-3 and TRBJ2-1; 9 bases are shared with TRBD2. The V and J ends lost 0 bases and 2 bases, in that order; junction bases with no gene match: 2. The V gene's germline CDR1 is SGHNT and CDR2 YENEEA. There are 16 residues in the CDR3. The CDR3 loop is CASSLEREGAYNEQFF. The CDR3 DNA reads TGTGCCAGCAGCTTAGAGCGGGAGGGCGCCTACAATGAGCAGTTCTTC.

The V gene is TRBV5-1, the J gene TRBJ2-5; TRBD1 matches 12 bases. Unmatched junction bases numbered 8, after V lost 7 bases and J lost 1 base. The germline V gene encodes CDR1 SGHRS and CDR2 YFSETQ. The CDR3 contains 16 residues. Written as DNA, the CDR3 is TGCGCCAGCGGGGTTGGGACAGGGGGCCGCCAAGAGACCCAGTACTTC. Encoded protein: CASGVGTGGRQETQYF.

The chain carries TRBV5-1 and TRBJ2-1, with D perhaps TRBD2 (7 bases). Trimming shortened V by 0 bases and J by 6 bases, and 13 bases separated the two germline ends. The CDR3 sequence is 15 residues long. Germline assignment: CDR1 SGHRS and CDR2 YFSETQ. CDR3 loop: CASSLVYREGNEQFF. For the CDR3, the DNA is TGCGCCAGCAGCTTGGTCTACAGGGAGGGCAATGAGCAGTTCTTC.

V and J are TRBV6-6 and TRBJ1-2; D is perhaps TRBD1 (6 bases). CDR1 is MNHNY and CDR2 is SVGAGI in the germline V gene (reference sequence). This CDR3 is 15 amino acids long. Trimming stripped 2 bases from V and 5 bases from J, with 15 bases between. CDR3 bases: TGTGCCAGCAGTTACCGGGGGGGCCAGGGGTATGGCTACACCTTC. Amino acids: CASSYRGGQGYGYTF.

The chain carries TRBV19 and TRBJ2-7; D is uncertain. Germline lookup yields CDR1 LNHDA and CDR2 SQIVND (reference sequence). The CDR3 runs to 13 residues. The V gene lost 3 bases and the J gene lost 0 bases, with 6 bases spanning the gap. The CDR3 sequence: CASSMSVSYEQYF. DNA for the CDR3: TGTGCCAGTAGTATGAGTGTCTCCTACGAGCAGTACTTC.

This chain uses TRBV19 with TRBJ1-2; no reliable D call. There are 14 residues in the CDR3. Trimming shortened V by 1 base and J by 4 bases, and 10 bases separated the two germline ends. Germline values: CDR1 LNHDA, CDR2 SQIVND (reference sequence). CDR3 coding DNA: TGTGCCAGTAGTATAGTTCGGGAACTCTATGGCTACACCTTC. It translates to CASSIVRELYGYTF.

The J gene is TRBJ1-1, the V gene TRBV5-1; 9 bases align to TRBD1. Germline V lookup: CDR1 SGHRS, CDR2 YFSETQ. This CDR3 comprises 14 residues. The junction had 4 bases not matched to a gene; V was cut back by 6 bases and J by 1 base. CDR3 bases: TGCGCCAGCAAAACGGACAGGGGGAACACTGAAGCTTTCTTT. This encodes CASKTDRGNTEAFF.

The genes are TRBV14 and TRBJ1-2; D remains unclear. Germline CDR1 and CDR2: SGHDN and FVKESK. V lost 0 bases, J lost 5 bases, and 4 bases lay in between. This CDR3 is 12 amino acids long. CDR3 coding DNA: TGTGCCAGCAGCCAAGACCGTTATGGCTACACCTTC. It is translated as CASSQDRYGYTF.

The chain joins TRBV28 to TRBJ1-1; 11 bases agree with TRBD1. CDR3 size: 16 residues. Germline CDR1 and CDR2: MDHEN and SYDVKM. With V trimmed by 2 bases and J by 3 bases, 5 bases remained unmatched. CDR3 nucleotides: TGTGCCAGCAGTTTAACCGGGACAGGGGGGTACACTGAAGCTTTCTTT. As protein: CASSLTGTGGYTEAFF.